This TCR beta chain appears in the sequencing data of a study of cytomegalovirus exposure and HLA in healthy donors. CDR3 length: 15 amino acids. V was trimmed by 2 bases and J by 2 bases, leaving 16 bases between them. Germline-derived CDR1 and CDR2 are GTSNPN and SVGIG (reference sequence). This PCR relied on a set of 60 Vbeta primers and 13 Jbeta primers. The repertoire was sequenced with immunoSEQ multiplex PCR; TCRdb's copy has only in-frame clones and lacks some. The sample holds some 180,000 clones, roughly 79% seen once. The specimen sequenced was PBMCs. The receptor was derived from a male donor in good health and CMV-seronegative. The J gene is TRBJ2-7, the V gene TRBV30; perhaps TRBD1 as D (6 bases). The DNA of the CDR3 is TGTGCCTGGAGTTATACTAGGGGGTATGCCTACGAGCAGTACTTC. Residues: CAWSYTRGYAYEQYF.